The rows below give T cell receptor beta chains drawn from one sample of a study of T cells in localized non-small cell lung cancer. Produced via immunoSEQ multiplex PCR; TCRdb's table is partial and in-frame only. This repertoire shows 20,000 to 30,000 clones, more than 70% found once; its top ten account for approximately 10%. Source: peripheral blood mononuclear cells, taken before any cancer treatment. These TCRs come from a woman aged 40-69 years with stage III lung adenocarcinoma. CDR3s include the opening cysteine and the closing phenylalanine or tryptophan. D genes are given only for firm matches. The listing skips clone size in some rows; elsewhere it reads once, few, many or a size class.

V gene	clone size	D gene	J gene	CDR3 DNA	CDR3 protein
TRBV7-9	.	TRBD2	TRBJ2-1	TGTGCCAGCAGCCCCTTCCATAGCGGGGGTACCTACAATGAGCAGTTCTTC	CASSPFHSGGTYNEQFF
TRBV5-6	once	TRBD1	TRBJ2-7	TGTGCCAGCAGCTCGAAACGGACAGGGATTGCCTACGAGCAGTACTTC	CASSSKRTGIAYEQYF
TRBV6-5	.	.	TRBJ2-7	TGTGCCAGCAGTTTGAACCTCTCCAACGAGCAGTACTTC	CASSLNLSNEQYF
TRBV28	.	TRBD2	TRBJ2-2	TGTGCCAGCAGCCCCGGGGGGGGTATCGGCGGGGAGCTGTTTTTT	CASSPGGGIGGELFF
TRBV29-1	.	TRBD1	TRBJ2-7	TGCAGCGTTGAAGTCTTCAGGGACAGAGACTACGAGCAGTACTTC	CSVEVFRDRDYEQYF
TRBV5-1	.	.	TRBJ1-1	TGCGCCAGCAGCTTAATGGGGGACACTGAAGCTTTCTTT	CASSLMGDTEAFF
TRBV9	.	.	TRBJ1-4	TGTGCCAGCAGCGTAGGGACAGTGAATGAAAAACTGTTTTTT	CASSVGTVNEKLFF
TRBV7-9	few	TRBD1	TRBJ1-1	TGTGCCAGCAGGGCCGGGACAGGGGTGGCGGAAGCTTTCTTT	CASRAGTGVAEAFF
TRBV5-1	.	TRBD2	TRBJ2-7	TGCGCCAGCAGGGTTGCGGGAGGGCCAGAGCAGTACTTC	CASRVAGGPEQYF
TRBV6-5	.	.	TRBJ1-2	TGTGCCACCAAAAGATCCGGATGGGTGGGCTATGGCTACACCTTC	CATKRSGWVGYGYTF
TRBV5-4	.	.	TRBJ2-2	TGTGCCAGCAGCCCAGGCCACTCGGTGGGCACCGGGGAGCTGTTTTTT	CASSPGHSVGTGELFF
TRBV5-8	.	.	TRBJ1-2	TGTGCCAGCAGCTTGGAGACAGGTTATTATGGCTACACCTTC	CASSLETGYYGYTF
TRBV14	.	TRBD2	TRBJ2-5	TGTGCCAGCAGCCAAGTGACGGGGGGGATTGGAGAGACCCAGTACTTC	CASSQVTGGIGETQYF
TRBV5-5	.	.	TRBJ2-3	TGTGCCAGCAGCACGGGATTACATGGTGAGGAAGATACGCAGTATTTT	CASSTGLHGEEDTQYF
TRBV10-2	.	TRBD1	TRBJ1-2	TGCGCCAGCAGTGAGTACAGGGGGATCTATGGCTACACCTTC	CASSEYRGIYGYTF
TRBV5-1	once	.	TRBJ2-2	TGCGCCAGCAGCTTGGCAGGGAAGAACACCGGGGAGCTGTTTTTT	CASSLAGKNTGELFF
TRBV4-3	.	.	TRBJ2-3	TGCGCCAGCAGCCAAGAGTGGGTTGGTACAGATACGCAGTATTTT	CASSQEWVGTDTQYF
TRBV10-3	.	TRBD1	TRBJ2-7	TGTGCCATCAGCCCACTGGGACAGGGATTCTCCTACGAGCAGTACTTC	CAISPLGQGFSYEQYF
TRBV7-2	.	.	TRBJ2-1	TGTGCCAGCAGCCGCAGTTGGGACGATGAGCAGTTCTTC	CASSRSWDDEQFF
TRBV11-2	once	.	TRBJ1-2	TGTGCCAGCAGCTTAGGAATGGATAGGTATGGCTACACCTTC	CASSLGMDRYGYTF
TRBV5-1	.	.	TRBJ2-2	TGCGCCAGTACGCAGGCCAGGGGCCACACCGGGGAGCTGTTTTTT	CASTQARGHTGELFF
TRBV27	.	.	TRBJ2-6	TGTGCCAGCAGTTTCGATGGAAGTGGGGCCAACGTCCTGACTTTC	CASSFDGSGANVLTF
TRBV6-5	.	.	TRBJ1-6	TGTGCCAGCAGTTACGGGAACAGGCGACTTGATTCACCCCTCCACTTT	CASSYGNRRLDSPLHF
TRBV4-3	.	.	TRBJ2-5	TGCGCCAGCAGCCAAGGATGGGGGGCGCGGGAGACCCAGTACTTC	CASSQGWGARETQYF
TRBV6-1	.	TRBD1	TRBJ1-2	TGTGCCAGCTCTCTTGACAGGGGGAACTATGGCTACACCTTC	CASSLDRGNYGYTF
TRBV7-3	.	.	TRBJ2-1	TGTGCCAGCAGCCCCGGCCCCCAGAGCCTCAATGAGCAGTTCTTC	CASSPGPQSLNEQFF
TRBV19	.	TRBD1	TRBJ2-1	TGTGCCAGTACCCCGACAGGGGTAGGCTTCAATGAGCAGTTCTTC	CASTPTGVGFNEQFF
TRBV6-5	.	.	TRBJ1-5	TGTGCCAGCAGTCGGGATAGCAATCAGCCCCAGCATTTT	CASSRDSNQPQHF
TRBV9	.	TRBD2	TRBJ2-7	TGTGCCAGCAGCGCGCCGACGGGGGGGCGTGGCGAGCAGTACTTC	CASSAPTGGRGEQYF
TRBV6-1	.	.	TRBJ1-3	TGTGCCGGCTCGGACGGAGTCTCTGGAAACACCATATATTTT	CAGSDGVSGNTIYF
TRBV29-1	.	TRBD2	TRBJ2-1	TGCAGCGTTGCCACTAGCGGGGTCTTCAATGAGCAGTTCTTC	CSVATSGVFNEQFF
TRBV14	few	.	TRBJ1-1	TGTGCCAGCAGCCAGAGGCACCAGAACACTGAAGCTTTCTTT	CASSQRHQNTEAFF
TRBV4-1	.	.	TRBJ2-1	TGCGCCAGCGGGACAACCTACAATGAGCAGTTCTTC	CASGTTYNEQFF
TRBV25-1	.	.	TRBJ2-7	TGTGCCAGCAGCCCGGGAGTGCCTCCCTACGAGCAGTACTTC	CASSPGVPPYEQYF
TRBV7-9	.	.	TRBJ1-1	TGTGCCAGCAGCTTAGCGCGAGTTCGTTCGGAGTCTGAAGCTTTCTTT	CASSLARVRSESEAFF
TRBV19	.	TRBD2	TRBJ2-3	TGTGCCAGTAGTCCGGGGACTACCTTTGGGTTTGGGCAGTATTTT	CASSPGTTFGFGQYF
TRBV25-1	.	.	TRBJ2-7	TGTGCCAGCAGTGAGCAGGGGTCCTACGAGCAGTACTTC	CASSEQGSYEQYF
TRBV29-1	.	.	TRBJ1-1	TGCAGCGTTGAAGGGGGCTCGGCTGAAGCTTTCTTT	CSVEGGSAEAFF
TRBV7-9	.	.	TRBJ1-5	TGTGCCAGCAGCTTAGATAACCCCCGGGCCAAACTGGGGCAGCCCCAGCATTTT	CASSLDNPRAKLGQPQHF
TRBV18	few	.	TRBJ2-2	TGTGCCAGCTCACCACCCGTCTCAGGAGTAGGCGGGGAGCTGTTTTTT	CASSPPVSGVGGELFF
TRBV11-3	.	.	TRBJ2-3	TGTGCCAGCAGCACGGACTTCACAGATACGCAGTATTTT	CASSTDFTDTQYF
TRBV5-1	.	.	TRBJ2-3	TGCGCCAGCAGCCAGGACCAGGCCACAGATACGCAGTATTTT	CASSQDQATDTQYF
TRBV18	once	.	TRBJ2-5	TGTGCCAGCTCACTGGTGATCCTAAAGGGAGAGACCCAGTACTTC	CASSLVILKGETQYF
TRBV4-1	.	.	TRBJ1-4	TGCGCCAGCAGCCAAGCCGGGACTGCCAGTGAAAAACTGTTTTTT	CASSQAGTASEKLFF
TRBV18	.	.	TRBJ2-7	TGTGCCAGCTCAGTATCACAGCTACCCTACGAGCAGTACTTC	CASSVSQLPYEQYF
TRBV7-2	.	.	TRBJ1-5	TGTGCCAGCAGCTTAGGAGGGACTGATAATCAGCCCCAGCATTTT	CASSLGGTDNQPQHF
TRBV30	once	.	TRBJ2-7	TGTGCCTGGAGTCCTGCTTCTTTCTACGAGCAGTACTTC	CAWSPASFYEQYF